This T cell receptor (beta chain) derives from a study of immune evolution from preneoplasia to lung adenocarcinoma. Study-wide results and caveats: Normal lung had the highest top T cell clone frequencies. Later-stage lesions seemingly showed higher T cell density and diversity than normal lung.

Two lung cancer pathologists independently confirmed each histologic diagnosis. Generated by immunoSEQ multiplex PCR, the TCRdb table keeps only in-frame clones and is missing some. This table has thousands of clones, around 80% appearing once. Germline CDR1 and CDR2: GTSNPN and SVGIG (reference sequence). This CDR3 is built from 15 residues. V lost 3 bases and J lost 4; bases outside the gene matches: 11. A word on this clone: Antigen: not known.

The source of this sequence is a donor aged 70 or over with lung adenocarcinoma. Sequenced input: FFPE adjacent normal lung tissue. The chain is built from TRBV30 and TRBJ2-5; 7 nucleotides agree with TRBD1. The CDR3 spells CAWSLGQHEAETQYF. The CDR3 bases are TGTGCCTGGAGCCTGGGACAGCACGAGGCAGAGACCCAGTACTTC. Full variable domain (outside the CDR3, taken from reference TRBV30 and TRBJ2-5): SQTIHQWPATLVQPVGSPLSLECTVEGTSNPNLYWYRQAAGRGLQLLFYSVGIGQISSEVPQNLSASRPQDRQFILSSKKLLLSDSGFYLCAWSLGQHEAETQYFGPGTRLLVL.